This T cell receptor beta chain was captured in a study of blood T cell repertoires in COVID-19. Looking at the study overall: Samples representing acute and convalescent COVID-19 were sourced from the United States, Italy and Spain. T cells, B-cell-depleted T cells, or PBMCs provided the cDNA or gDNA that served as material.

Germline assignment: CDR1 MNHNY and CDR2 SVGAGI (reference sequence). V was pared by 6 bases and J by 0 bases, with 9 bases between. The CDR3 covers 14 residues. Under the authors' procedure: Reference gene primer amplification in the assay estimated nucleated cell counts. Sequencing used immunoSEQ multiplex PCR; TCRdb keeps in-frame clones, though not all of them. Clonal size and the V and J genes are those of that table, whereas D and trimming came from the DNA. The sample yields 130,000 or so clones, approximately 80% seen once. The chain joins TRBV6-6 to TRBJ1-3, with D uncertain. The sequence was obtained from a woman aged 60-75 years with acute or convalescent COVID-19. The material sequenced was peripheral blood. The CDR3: CASSHGSSGNTIYF. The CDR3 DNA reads TGTGCCAGCAGCCACGGGAGCTCTGGAAACACCATATATTTT.